This T cell receptor (beta chain) was captured by sequencing in a study of CD8 T cells in ankylosing spondylitis. TCRdb reprocessed the 5' RACE reads via MiXCR and lists one record per CDR3 protein. The sample consists of around 540,000 distinct CDR3 sequences, about 13% of them appearing once. The CDR3 consists of 13 residues. The V gene end was trimmed by 3 bases and the J gene end by 7 bases; junction bases not matched to a gene: 4. Germline V gives CDR1 DFQATT, CDR2 SNEGSKA (reference sequence). Concerning this clonotype: Its target is not known.

General study findings and limits: A TCR beta motif made of eight highly homologous variants seemed typical of ankylosing spondylitis blood.

V usage is TRBV20-1 and J usage is TRBJ2-4; 9 positions match TRBD1. Material: blood, either unsorted or a sorted T cell fraction (not recorded which). The TCR comes from a male donor with ankylosing spondylitis. This chain's CDR3 is CSASRDRANIQYF. CDR3 DNA: TGCAGTGCTAGTAGGGACAGGGCGAACATTCAGTACTTC.